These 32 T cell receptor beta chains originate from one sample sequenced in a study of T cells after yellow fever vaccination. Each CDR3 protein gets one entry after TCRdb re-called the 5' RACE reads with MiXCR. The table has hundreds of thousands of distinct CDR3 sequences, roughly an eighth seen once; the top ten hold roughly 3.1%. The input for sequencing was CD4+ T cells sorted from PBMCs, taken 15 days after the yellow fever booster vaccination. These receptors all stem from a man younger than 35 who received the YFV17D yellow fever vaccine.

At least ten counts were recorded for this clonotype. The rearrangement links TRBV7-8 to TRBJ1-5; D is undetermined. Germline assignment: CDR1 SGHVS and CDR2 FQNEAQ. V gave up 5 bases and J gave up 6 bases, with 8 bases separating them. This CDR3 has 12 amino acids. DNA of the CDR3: TGTGCCAGCAGCCCCGGCGGTCAGCCCCAGCATTTT. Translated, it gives CASSPGGQPQHF.

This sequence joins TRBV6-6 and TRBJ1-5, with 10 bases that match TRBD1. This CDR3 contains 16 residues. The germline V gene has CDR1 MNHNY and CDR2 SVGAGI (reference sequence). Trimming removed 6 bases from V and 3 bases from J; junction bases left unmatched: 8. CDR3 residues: CASRPGTGVNNQPQHF. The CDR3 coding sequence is TGTGCCAGCAGGCCCGGGACAGGGGTCAACAATCAGCCCCAGCATTTT.

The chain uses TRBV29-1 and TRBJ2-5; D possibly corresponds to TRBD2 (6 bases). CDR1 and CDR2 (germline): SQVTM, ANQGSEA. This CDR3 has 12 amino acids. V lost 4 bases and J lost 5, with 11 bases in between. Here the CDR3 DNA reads TGCAGCGTTGTTGGGGCGGGGGAGACCCAGTACTTC. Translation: CSVVGAGETQYF. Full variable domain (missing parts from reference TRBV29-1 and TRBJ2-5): SAVISQKPSRDICQRGTSLTIQCQVDSQVTMMFWYRQQPGQSLTLIATANQGSEATYESGFVIDKFPISRPNLTFSTLTVSNMSPEDSSIYLCSVVGAGETQYFGPGTRLLVL.

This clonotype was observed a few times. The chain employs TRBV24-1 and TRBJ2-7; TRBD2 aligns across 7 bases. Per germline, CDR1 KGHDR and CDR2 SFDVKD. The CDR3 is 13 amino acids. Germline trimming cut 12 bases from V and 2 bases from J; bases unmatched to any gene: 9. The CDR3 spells CAPERGTTYEQYV. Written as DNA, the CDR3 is TGTGCCCCCGAGCGGGGAACAACCTACGAGCAGTACGTC.

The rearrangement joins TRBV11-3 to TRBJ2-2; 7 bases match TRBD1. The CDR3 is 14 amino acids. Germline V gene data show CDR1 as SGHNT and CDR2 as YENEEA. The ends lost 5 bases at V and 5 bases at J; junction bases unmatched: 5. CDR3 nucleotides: TGTGCCAGCAGCGACCCCAGGGGGACCGGGGAGCTGTTTTTT. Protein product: CASSDPRGTGELFF.

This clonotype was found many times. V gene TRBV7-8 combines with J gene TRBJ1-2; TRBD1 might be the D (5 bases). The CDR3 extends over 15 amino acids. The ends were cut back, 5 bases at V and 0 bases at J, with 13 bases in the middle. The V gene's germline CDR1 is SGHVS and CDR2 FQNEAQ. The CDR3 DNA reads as TGTGCCAGCAGCCCTCGGAGGGGAGCTAACTATGGCTACACCTTC. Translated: CASSPRRGANYGYTF.

DNA of the CDR3: TGTGCCTCCGTAGGGGGATGGATGGCTGAAGCTTTCTTT. This codes for CASVGGWMAEAFF. This chain connects TRBV7-3 to TRBJ1-1; the D gene is possibly TRBD1 (6 bases). The CDR3 has 13 amino acids. The germline V and J ends were trimmed by 11 bases and 6 bases, with 19 bases remaining between them. CDR1 SGHTA and CDR2 FQGTGA come from the germline V gene.

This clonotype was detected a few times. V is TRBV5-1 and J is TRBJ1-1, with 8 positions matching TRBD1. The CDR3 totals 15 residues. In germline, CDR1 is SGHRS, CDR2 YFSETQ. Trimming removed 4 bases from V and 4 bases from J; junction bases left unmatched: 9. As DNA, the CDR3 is TGCGCCAGCAGCGGCCGACAGGGGACGATCACTGAAGCTTTCTTT. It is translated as CASSGRQGTITEAFF.

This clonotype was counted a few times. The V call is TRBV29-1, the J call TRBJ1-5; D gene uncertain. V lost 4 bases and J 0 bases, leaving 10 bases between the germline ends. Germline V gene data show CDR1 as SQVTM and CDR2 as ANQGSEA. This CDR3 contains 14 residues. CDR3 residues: CSVVCQYSNQPQHF. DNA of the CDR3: TGCAGCGTTGTCTGTCAGTATAGCAATCAGCCCCAGCATTTT.

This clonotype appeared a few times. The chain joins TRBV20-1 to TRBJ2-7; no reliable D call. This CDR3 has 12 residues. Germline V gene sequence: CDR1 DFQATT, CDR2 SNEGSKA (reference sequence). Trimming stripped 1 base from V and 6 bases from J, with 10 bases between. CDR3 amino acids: CSARGYPSEQYV. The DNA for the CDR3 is TGCAGTGCTAGAGGGTATCCGTCCGAGCAGTACGTC.

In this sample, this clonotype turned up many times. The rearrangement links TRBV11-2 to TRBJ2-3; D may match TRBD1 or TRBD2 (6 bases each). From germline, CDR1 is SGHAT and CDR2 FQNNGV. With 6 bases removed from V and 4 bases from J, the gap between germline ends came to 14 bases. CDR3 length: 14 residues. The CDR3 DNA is TGTGCCAGCAGTAGGGGGGTTTCCCCAGATACGCAGTATTTT. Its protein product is CASSRGVSPDTQYF.

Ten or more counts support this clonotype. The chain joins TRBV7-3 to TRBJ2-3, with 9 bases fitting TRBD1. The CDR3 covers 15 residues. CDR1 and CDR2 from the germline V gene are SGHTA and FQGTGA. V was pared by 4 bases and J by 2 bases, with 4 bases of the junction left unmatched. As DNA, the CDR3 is TGTGCCAGCAGCTCGGGACAGGGATACACAGATACGCAGTATTTT. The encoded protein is CASSSGQGYTDTQYF.

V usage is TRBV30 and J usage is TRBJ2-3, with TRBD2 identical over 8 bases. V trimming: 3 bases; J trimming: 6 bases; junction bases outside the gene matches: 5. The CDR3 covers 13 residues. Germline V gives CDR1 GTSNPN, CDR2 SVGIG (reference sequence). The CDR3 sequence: CAWRRGAEDTQYF. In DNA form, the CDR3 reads TGTGCCTGGAGGCGGGGGGCGGAGGATACGCAGTATTTT.

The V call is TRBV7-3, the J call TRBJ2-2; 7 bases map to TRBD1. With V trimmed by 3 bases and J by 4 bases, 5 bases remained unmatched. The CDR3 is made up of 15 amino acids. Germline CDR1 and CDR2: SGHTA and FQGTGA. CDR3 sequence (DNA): TGTGCCAGCAGCTTGGGCAGGGGGACCACCGGGGAGCTGTTTTTT. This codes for CASSLGRGTTGELFF.

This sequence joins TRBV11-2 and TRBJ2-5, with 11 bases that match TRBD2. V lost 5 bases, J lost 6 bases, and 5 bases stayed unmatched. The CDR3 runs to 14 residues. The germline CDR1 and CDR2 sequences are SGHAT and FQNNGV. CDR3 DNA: TGTGCCAGCAGCCAAGGGACTAGCGGCCAGACCCAGTACTTC. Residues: CASSQGTSGQTQYF.

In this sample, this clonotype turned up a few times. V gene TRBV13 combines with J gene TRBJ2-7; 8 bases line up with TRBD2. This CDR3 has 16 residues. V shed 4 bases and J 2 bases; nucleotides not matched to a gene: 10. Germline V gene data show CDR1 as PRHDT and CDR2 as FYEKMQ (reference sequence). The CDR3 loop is CASSSRLSGTPYEQYF. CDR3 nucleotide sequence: TGTGCCAGCAGCTCCCGGCTTAGCGGGACCCCCTACGAGCAGTACTTC.

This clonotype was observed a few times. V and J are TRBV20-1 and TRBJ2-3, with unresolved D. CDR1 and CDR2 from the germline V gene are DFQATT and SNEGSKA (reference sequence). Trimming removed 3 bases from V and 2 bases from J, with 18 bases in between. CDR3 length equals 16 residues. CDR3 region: CSASPSKGWVTDTQYF. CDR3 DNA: TGCAGTGCTAGCCCCTCGAAGGGATGGGTCACAGATACGCAGTATTTT.

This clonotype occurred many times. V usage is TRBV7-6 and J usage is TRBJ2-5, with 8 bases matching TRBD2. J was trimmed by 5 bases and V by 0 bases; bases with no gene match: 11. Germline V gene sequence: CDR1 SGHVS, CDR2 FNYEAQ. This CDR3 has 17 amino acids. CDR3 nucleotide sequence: TGTGCCAGCAGCTTAGCGAGAAGCGGGGGAGAGGGGGAGACCCAGTACTTC. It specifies CASSLARSGGEGETQYF.

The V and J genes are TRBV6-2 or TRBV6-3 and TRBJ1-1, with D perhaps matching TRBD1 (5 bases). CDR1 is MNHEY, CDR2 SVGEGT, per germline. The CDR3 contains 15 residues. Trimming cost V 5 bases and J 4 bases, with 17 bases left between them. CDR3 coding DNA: TGTGCCAGCAGTCCCTTGGCAGGGAGTGGCACTGAAGCTTTCTTT. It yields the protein CASSPLAGSGTEAFF.

CDR3: CASSATGAVNQPQHF. The CDR3, as DNA: TGTGCCAGCAGCGCTACCGGGGCGGTCAATCAGCCCCAGCATTTT. The rearrangement uses TRBV9 and TRBJ1-5, with a possible D match to TRBD1 (5 bases). The V and J ends lost 3 bases and 3 bases respectively, with 13 bases between them. CDR1 and CDR2 from the germline V gene are SGDLS and YYNGEE. CDR3 length equals 15 residues.

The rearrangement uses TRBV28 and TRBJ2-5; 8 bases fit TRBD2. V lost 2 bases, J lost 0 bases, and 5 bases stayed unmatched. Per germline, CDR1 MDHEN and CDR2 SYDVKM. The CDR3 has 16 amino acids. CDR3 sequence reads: CASSLGGSGNQETQYF. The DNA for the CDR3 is TGTGCCAGCAGTTTAGGGGGTAGCGGGAACCAAGAGACCCAGTACTTC. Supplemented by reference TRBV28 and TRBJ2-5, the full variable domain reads DVKVTQSSRYLVKRTGEKVFLECVQDMDHENMFWYRQDPGLGLRLIYFSYDVKMKEKGDIPEGYSVSREKKERFSLILESASTNQTSMYLCASSLGGSGNQETQYFGPGTRLLVL.

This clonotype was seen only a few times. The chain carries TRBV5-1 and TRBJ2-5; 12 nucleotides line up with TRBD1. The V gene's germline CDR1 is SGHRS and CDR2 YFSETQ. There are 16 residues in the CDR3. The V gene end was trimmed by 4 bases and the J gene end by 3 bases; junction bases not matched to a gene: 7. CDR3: CASSEGTGGKKETQYF. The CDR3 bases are TGCGCCAGCAGCGAGGGGACAGGGGGCAAGAAAGAGACCCAGTACTTC.

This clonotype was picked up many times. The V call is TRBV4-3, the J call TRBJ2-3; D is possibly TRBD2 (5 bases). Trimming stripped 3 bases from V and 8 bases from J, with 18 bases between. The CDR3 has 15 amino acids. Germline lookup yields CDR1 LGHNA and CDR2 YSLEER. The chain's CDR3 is CASSQSGGFYGTQYF. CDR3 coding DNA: TGCGCCAGCAGCCAGTCAGGCGGGTTCTACGGTACGCAGTATTTT.

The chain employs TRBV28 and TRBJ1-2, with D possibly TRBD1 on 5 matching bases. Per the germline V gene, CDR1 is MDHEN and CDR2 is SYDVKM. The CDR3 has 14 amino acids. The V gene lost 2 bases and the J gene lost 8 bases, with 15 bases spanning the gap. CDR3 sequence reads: CASSLGTASIGYTF. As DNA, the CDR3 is TGTGCCAGCAGTTTAGGGACGGCCTCTATCGGCTACACCTTC.

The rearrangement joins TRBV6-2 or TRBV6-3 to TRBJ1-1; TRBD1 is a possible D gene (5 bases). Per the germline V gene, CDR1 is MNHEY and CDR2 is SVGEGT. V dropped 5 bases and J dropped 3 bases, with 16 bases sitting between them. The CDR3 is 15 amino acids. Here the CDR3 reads CASSPYGQGYTEAFF. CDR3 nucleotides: TGTGCCAGCAGTCCCTACGGGCAGGGATACACTGAAGCTTTCTTT.

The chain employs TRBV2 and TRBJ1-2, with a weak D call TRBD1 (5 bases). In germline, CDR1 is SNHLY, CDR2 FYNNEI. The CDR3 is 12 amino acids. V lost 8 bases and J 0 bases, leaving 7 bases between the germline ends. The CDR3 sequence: CASRGANYGYTF. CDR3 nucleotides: TGTGCCAGCCGGGGGGCTAACTATGGCTACACCTTC.

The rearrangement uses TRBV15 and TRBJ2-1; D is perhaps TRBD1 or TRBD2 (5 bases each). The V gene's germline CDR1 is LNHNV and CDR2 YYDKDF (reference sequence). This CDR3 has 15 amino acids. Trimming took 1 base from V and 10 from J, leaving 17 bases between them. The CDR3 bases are TGTGCCACCAGCAGAGGGGGGTTCCCAACGTCCGAGCAGTTCTTC. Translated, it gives CATSRGGFPTSEQFF.

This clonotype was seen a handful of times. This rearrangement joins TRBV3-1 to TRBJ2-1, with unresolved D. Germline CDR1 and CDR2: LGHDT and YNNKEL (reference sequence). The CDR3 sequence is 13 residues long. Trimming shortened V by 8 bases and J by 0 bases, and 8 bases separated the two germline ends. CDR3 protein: CASGMSSYNEQFF. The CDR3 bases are TGTGCCAGCGGTATGAGCTCCTACAATGAGCAGTTCTTC.

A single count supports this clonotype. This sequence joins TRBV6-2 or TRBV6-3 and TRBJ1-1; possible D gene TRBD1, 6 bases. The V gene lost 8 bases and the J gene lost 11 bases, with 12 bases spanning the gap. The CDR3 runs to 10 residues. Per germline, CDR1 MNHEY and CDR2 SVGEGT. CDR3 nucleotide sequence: TGTGCCAGCTCGGGGGCTGCGGCTTTCTTT. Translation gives CASSGAAAFF.

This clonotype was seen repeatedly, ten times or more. The CDR3 sequence: CASSLGLAGTYEQYF. CDR3 nucleotide sequence: TGTGCCAGCAGTTTGGGACTAGCGGGGACCTACGAGCAGTACTTC. The chain combines TRBV28 with TRBJ2-7; TRBD2 aligns across 13 bases. Looked up from germline, CDR1 is MDHEN and CDR2 is SYDVKM. The CDR3 is made up of 15 amino acids. Trimming took 3 bases from V and 2 from J; bases not matched to a gene: 1. The whole variable domain, remainder taken from reference TRBV28 and TRBJ2-7, is DVKVTQSSRYLVKRTGEKVFLECVQDMDHENMFWYRQDPGLGLRLIYFSYDVKMKEKGDIPEGYSVSREKKERFSLILESASTNQTSMYLCASSLGLAGTYEQYFGPGTRLTVT.

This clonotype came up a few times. The CDR3 DNA follows: TGTGCCAGCAGGACCCGGACTAGCGGGGGGGTAGACATTCAGTACTTC. It specifies CASRTRTSGGVDIQYF. The rearrangement uses TRBV6-2 or TRBV6-3 and TRBJ2-4, with TRBD2 matching over 15 bases. This CDR3 region has 16 residues. Germline assignment: CDR1 MNHEY and CDR2 SVGEGT. The ends lost 6 bases at V and 8 bases at J; junction bases unmatched: 8.

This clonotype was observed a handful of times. Here the CDR3 DNA reads TGTGCCAGCAGCTTAGGAAGCGGGTTAGAGACCCAGTACTTC. This gives the protein CASSLGSGLETQYF. This sequence joins TRBV7-2 and TRBJ2-5, with a weak D call TRBD2 (6 bases). V was cut by 1 base and J by 4 bases, with 10 bases left in between. The V gene's germline CDR1 is SGHTA and CDR2 FQGNSA. The CDR3 spans 14 residues.